The 21 T cell receptor beta chains given below trace back to one sample, sequenced in a study of vaccination and CD4 T cells after COVID-19. Indicated time point: late sampling 161 to 241 days after vaccination in a few convalescent patients. TCRdb passed the PCR reads through MiXCR, listing each CDR3 protein once. Among around 30,000 distinct CDR3 sequences listed, approximately 49% were seen once. Here the sequenced sample was CD4+ T cells from blood, taken about 7 months after SARS-CoV-2 vaccination. These receptors came from a human donor who had recovered from COVID-19.

The chain joins TRBV7-3 to TRBJ2-1; the D gene could be TRBD1 or TRBD2 (5 bases each). V lost 2 bases and J lost 10, with 12 bases in between. There are 13 residues in the CDR3. The germline V gene has CDR1 SGHTA and CDR2 FQGTGA. CDR3 sequence: CASSLVAEGEQFF. The CDR3 DNA reads TGTGCCAGCAGCTTAGTGGCAGAGGGGGAGCAGTTCTTC.

This CDR3 reads CSASPGTDYEQYF. CDR3 nucleotides: TGCAGTGCTAGCCCCGGGACAGATTACGAGCAGTACTTC. The gene calls are TRBV20-1 and TRBJ2-7, with TRBD1 identical over 7 bases. The ends lost 3 bases at V and 4 bases at J; junction bases unmatched: 6. The CDR3 runs to 13 residues. The germline gives CDR1 DFQATT, CDR2 SNEGSKA (reference sequence).

V is TRBV21-1 and J is TRBJ2-6; TRBD1 is the table's D call and was not checked against the DNA. TRBV21-1 corresponds to a pseudogene. The CDR3 length is 20 residues. Here the CDR3 DNA reads TGTGCCAGCAGCGCTTCGGGGGGGAAGGGTGCAGTCGCTGGGGCCAACGTCCTGACTTTC. Its translation is CASSASGGKGAVAGANVLTF.

The chain joins TRBV27 to TRBJ1-5; TRBD1 is a possible D gene (5 bases). Trimming removed 5 bases from V and 9 bases from J, with 20 bases in between. The CDR3 is 15 amino acids. The germline V gene has CDR1 MNHEY and CDR2 SMNVEV (reference sequence). The CDR3 DNA sequence: TGTGCCAGCAGTCCCCTAGGGACGGTGGATAGGCCCCAGCATTTT. This codes for CASSPLGTVDRPQHF.

This clonotype was counted between two and nine times. The rearrangement joins TRBV20-1 to TRBJ2-7; no clear D. V lost 6 bases to trimming and J lost 3 bases, with 9 bases between them. The CDR3 loop spans 11 amino acids. CDR1 is DFQATT, CDR2 SNEGSKA, per germline (reference sequence). The CDR3 DNA follows: TGCAGTGCCCGGCAAGGCTACGAGCAGTACTTC. The encoded protein is CSARQGYEQYF.

Worth noting for this clonotype: A clone one base away is much larger, so this may be a read error. The rearrangement links TRBV24-1 to TRBJ1-5; D remains unclear. Germline loops: CDR1 KGHDR, CDR2 SFDVKD. Trimming removed 6 bases at V and 3 bases at J, with 5 bases between. The CDR3 is made up of 12 amino acids. CDR3 in DNA: TGTGCCACCAGTTTTCCCAATCAGCCCCAGCATTTT. It encodes CATSFPNQPQHF.

This clonotype showed up just once. This chain uses TRBV19 with TRBJ2-2; unclear D gene. The length of the CDR3 is 15 residues. The V and J ends lost 4 bases and 2 bases respectively, with 11 bases between them. CDR1 is LNHDA and CDR2 is SQIVND in the germline V gene (reference sequence). CDR3 bases: TGTGCCAGTAGTAACCGACGGGTAAACACCGGGGAGCTGTTTTTT. It yields the protein CASSNRRVNTGELFF.

The CDR3 sequence: CAISDGLAGGRNEQFF. CDR3 sequence (DNA): TGTGCCATCAGTGACGGGCTAGCGGGAGGGCGAAATGAGCAGTTCTTC. The chain carries TRBV10-3 and TRBJ2-1; TRBD2 agrees at 12 bases. Germline V CDR1 and CDR2: ENHRY, SYGVKD. This CDR3 spans 16 amino acids. Trimming at V came to 3 bases and at J to 7 bases, leaving 7 bases not matched to a gene.

The J gene is TRBJ2-7, the V gene TRBV20-1, with TRBD2 identical over 7 bases. With V trimmed by 3 bases and J by 2 bases, 7 bases remained unmatched. This CDR3 contains 14 residues. Germline V gives CDR1 DFQATT, CDR2 SNEGSKA (reference sequence). CDR3 in DNA: TGCAGTGCTAGCGATAGCGGGCACGCCTACGAGCAGTACTTC. This gives the protein CSASDSGHAYEQYF.

This chain connects TRBV6-2 or TRBV6-3 to TRBJ1-5; 8 bases match TRBD1. The CDR3 sequence is 17 residues long. CDR1 and CDR2 (germline): MNHEY, SVGEGT. The V gene end was trimmed by 6 bases and the J gene end by 2 bases; junction bases not matched to a gene: 12. CDR3 DNA: TGTGCCAGCAGAGACCCCCCAGGGGGCGGTGGCAATCAGCCCCAGCATTTT. Its translation is CASRDPPGGGGNQPQHF.

This chain joins TRBV2 and TRBJ1-1; D gene unclear. Trimming removed 6 bases at V and 11 bases at J, with 10 bases between. This CDR3 comprises 10 residues. CDR1 and CDR2 from the germline V gene are SNHLY and FYNNEI. The CDR3 is CASSPGRAFF. The DNA for the CDR3 is TGTGCCAGCAGCCCCGGGCGGGCTTTCTTT.

V is TRBV6-1 and J is TRBJ1-5; D possibly corresponds to TRBD1 (5 bases). This CDR3 has 14 amino acids. Looked up from germline, CDR1 is MNHNS and CDR2 is SASEGT. The V end lost 7 bases, the J end lost 0 bases, and 10 bases lay between the germline ends. The CDR3 spells CASIQAFSNQPQHF. In DNA form, the CDR3 reads TGTGCCAGCATACAGGCCTTTAGCAATCAGCCCCAGCATTTT.

V is TRBV6-4 and J is TRBJ2-3; 12 nucleotides match TRBD2. The length of the CDR3 is 16 residues. Germline CDR1 and CDR2: MRHNA and SNTAGT. With 0 bases clipped from V and 3 bases from J, the junction kept 1 base outside the gene matches. The CDR3: CASSDSGTSGTDTQYF. The CDR3 DNA reads as TGTGCCAGCAGTGACTCCGGGACTAGCGGGACAGATACGCAGTATTTT.

The rearrangement links TRBV27 to TRBJ2-1; 7 bases match TRBD1. J gave up 4 bases and V 5 bases, and 8 bases lay outside the gene matches. The CDR3 extends over 15 amino acids. Germline V CDR1 and CDR2: MNHEY, SMNVEV (reference sequence). The CDR3 loop is CASSLGTDIYNEQFF. The CDR3 DNA reads as TGTGCCAGCAGTCTCGGGACAGATATTTACAATGAGCAGTTCTTC.

This clonotype ranks as medium-sized. This chain connects TRBV2 to TRBJ2-7; 7 bases line up with TRBD1. The length of the CDR3 is 12 residues. Germline-derived CDR1 and CDR2 are SNHLY and FYNNEI. The J segment lost 7 bases and the V segment lost 6 bases, leaving 6 bases of the junction unmatched. CDR3 DNA sequence: TGTGCCAGCAGCCGGGGACAGAGTGAGCAGTACTTC. It translates to CASSRGQSEQYF.

There are a few counts of this clonotype. This chain connects TRBV21-1 to TRBJ2-7; TRBD2, the table's D call, lacks a check against the DNA. TRBV21-1 corresponds to a pseudogene. CDR3 size: 14 residues. The CDR3 DNA sequence: TGTGCCAGCACGGAGGGACTATTCTCCTACGAGCAGTACTTC. Translated: CASTEGLFSYEQYF.

The DNA for the CDR3 is TGTGCCAGCAGTTCACCGGGACAGATATCCTCTAGCAATCAGCCCCAGCATTTT. Its protein product is CASSSPGQISSSNQPQHF. The V gene is TRBV28, the J gene TRBJ1-5; 7 bases are a match to TRBD1. From germline, CDR1 is MDHEN and CDR2 SYDVKM. V was clipped by 4 bases and J by 0 bases; unmatched bases: 12. This CDR3 comprises 18 residues.

This clonotype was found a few times. V and J are TRBV20-1 and TRBJ1-2; tentatively, D is TRBD1 (5 bases). CDR1 DFQATT and CDR2 SNEGSKA come from the germline V gene (reference sequence). The CDR3 has 14 amino acids. With 1 base removed from V and 8 bases from J, the gap between germline ends came to 17 bases. CDR3 residues: CSARGDGSRTGYTF. The CDR3 DNA sequence: TGCAGTGCTAGAGGGGACGGATCCCGGACGGGCTACACCTTC.

This clonotype was counted between two and nine times. The rearrangement links TRBV20-1 to TRBJ1-2, with TRBD1 as a possible D gene (5 bases). Trimming shortened V by 6 bases and J by 2 bases, and 16 bases separated the two germline ends. The germline gives CDR1 DFQATT, CDR2 SNEGSKA (reference sequence). This CDR3 contains 14 residues. In nucleotides, the CDR3 is TGCAGTGCCAACCAGGGCCTAGGGAACTATGGCTACACCTTC. It specifies CSANQGLGNYGYTF.

This clonotype was seen a handful of times. V gene TRBV7-9 combines with J gene TRBJ1-5, with a tentative D call TRBD1 (5 bases). The CDR3 contains 13 residues. Germline lookup yields CDR1 SEHNR and CDR2 FQNEAQ (reference sequence). V was clipped by 6 bases and J by 1 base, with 7 bases between them. CDR3 in amino acids: CASSRQSNQPQHF. The CDR3 bases are TGTGCCAGCAGTCGACAGAGCAATCAGCCCCAGCATTTT.

The genes are TRBV27 and TRBJ1-6; weak D call: TRBD1 (6 bases). V gave up 3 bases and J gave up 10 bases, with 10 bases separating them. This CDR3 contains 13 residues. The germline V gene has CDR1 MNHEY and CDR2 SMNVEV (reference sequence). CDR3 region: CASSFDRSSPLHF. CDR3 bases: TGTGCCAGCAGTTTCGACAGGAGCTCACCCCTCCACTTT.